The next 30 T cell receptor beta chains were all read from a single sample in a study of T cell responses to AZD1222 COVID-19 vaccine. Only in-frame clones appear in the TCRdb table, and some are missing; sequencing was by immunoSEQ multiplex PCR. The data show under 150,000 clones, with roughly 87% seen just once and around 9.5% held by the top ten. The specimen comprised peripheral blood, sampled 28 days after the second AZD1222 dose. Every receptor here comes from an adult who received the AZD1222 COVID-19 vaccine.

The gene calls are TRBV18 and TRBJ1-1, with 9 bases identical to TRBD1. Germline V gene lookup returns CDR1 KGHSH and CDR2 LQKENI. V dropped 3 bases and J dropped 4; count of bases not matched to a gene: 3. There are 14 residues in the CDR3. CDR3 DNA sequence: TGTGCCAGCTCACCCCGGGACAGGGCCACTGAAGCTTTCTTT. This encodes CASSPRDRATEAFF.

The chain recombines TRBV6-2 or TRBV6-3 with TRBJ2-3; 7 nucleotides line up with TRBD1. The V segment lost 5 bases and the J segment 5 bases; nucleotides outside the gene matches: 7. The CDR3 spans 14 residues. Germline V gene data show CDR1 as MNHEY and CDR2 as SVGEGT. CDR3: CASSATGVGDTQYF. CDR3 in DNA: TGTGCCAGCAGTGCCACAGGGGTGGGAGATACGCAGTATTTT.

V gene TRBV2 combines with J gene TRBJ1-1; D gene ambiguous. The V end lost 3 bases, the J end lost 5 bases, and 7 bases lay between the germline ends. CDR3 size: 12 residues. Germline V gene sequence: CDR1 SNHLY, CDR2 FYNNEI. CDR3 residues: CASSESWTEAFF. CDR3 DNA: TGTGCCAGCAGTGAGAGCTGGACTGAAGCTTTCTTT. Together with reference TRBV2 and TRBJ1-1, the CDR3 gives the full variable domain: EPEVTQTPSHQVTQMGQEVILRCVPISNHLYFYWYRQILGQKVEFLVSFYNNEISEKSEIFDDQFSVERPDGSNFTLKIRSTKLEDSAMYFCASSESWTEAFFGQGTRLTVV.

The rearrangement uses TRBV6-5 and TRBJ2-5; perhaps TRBD2 as D (5 bases). The CDR3 loop spans 15 amino acids. Per the germline V gene, CDR1 is MNHEY and CDR2 is SVGAGI. Trimming cost V 2 bases and J 4 bases, with 14 bases left between them. The CDR3 reads CASSYGRAAGETQYF. CDR3 in DNA: TGTGCCAGCAGTTACGGGCGGGCAGCTGGAGAGACCCAGTACTTC.

The chain joins TRBV2 to TRBJ1-2; D is uncertain. CDR3 length: 12 amino acids. Per germline, CDR1 SNHLY and CDR2 FYNNEI. The V gene lost 8 bases and the J gene lost 2 bases, with 9 bases spanning the gap. The CDR3 coding sequence is TGTGCCAGCGGGCTGGACAACTATGGCTACACCTTC. This sequence encodes CASGLDNYGYTF.

This sequence joins TRBV15 and TRBJ2-1; 9 bases align to TRBD2. The length of the CDR3 is 17 residues. V shed 5 bases, J shed 6 bases, and the junction held 14 bases outside the gene matches. The V gene's germline CDR1 is LNHNV and CDR2 YYDKDF (reference sequence). The CDR3, as DNA: TGTGCCACCAGCCGTAGAGATGGACTAGCGCAACGCAATGAGCAGTTCTTC. This codes for CATSRRDGLAQRNEQFF.

The genes are TRBV7-3 and TRBJ2-2; either TRBD1 or TRBD2 may fit D (6 bases each). V lost 5 bases, J lost 4 bases, and 17 bases lay in between. Germline lookup yields CDR1 SGHTA and CDR2 FQGTGA. There are 16 residues in the CDR3. The CDR3 nucleotides are TGTGCCAGCAGCCCGGGCTGGGGGCGGGGCACCGGGGAGCTGTTTTTT. It encodes CASSPGWGRGTGELFF.

This clone was seen just once. The chain uses TRBV10-3 and TRBJ2-7, with 7 bases lining up with TRBD2. The germline CDR1 and CDR2 sequences are ENHRY and SYGVKD. This CDR3 comprises 14 residues. V dropped 5 bases and J dropped 4; count of bases not matched to a gene: 8. CDR3 nucleotides: TGTGCCATCAGTATGCTGGCGGGAGCGTACGAGCAGTACTTC. Encoded protein: CAISMLAGAYEQYF.

This chain uses TRBV5-1 with TRBJ2-1, with no clear D. The V gene's germline CDR1 is SGHRS and CDR2 YFSETQ. The CDR3 is made up of 16 amino acids. V was pared by 1 base and J by 7 bases, with 18 bases between. CDR3 nucleotide sequence: TGCGCCAGCAGCTTGTTAATGACACCAAGACGAAATGAGCAGTTCTTC. Encoded protein: CASSLLMTPRRNEQFF.

This sequence joins TRBV3-1 (or the pseudogene TRBV3-2) and TRBJ2-7; D gene ambiguous. The CDR3 sequence is 14 residues long. The V end lost 2 bases, the J end lost 0 bases, and 8 bases lay between the germline ends. Germline V CDR1 and CDR2: LGHDT, YNNKEL (reference sequence). The CDR3 DNA follows: TGTGCCAGCAGCCAACGCGCTCCCTCCTACGAGCAGTACTTC. Translation gives CASSQRAPSYEQYF.

The rearrangement joins TRBV10-1 to TRBJ2-5; TRBD2 agrees at 11 bases. This CDR3 region has 17 residues. The ends lost 3 bases at V and 0 bases at J; junction bases unmatched: 6. Germline V CDR1 and CDR2: WNHNN, SYGVQD (reference sequence). The DNA for the CDR3 is TGCGCCAGCAGTGAATCCACTAGCGGGGGATACCAAGAGACCCAGTACTTC. Amino acid sequence: CASSESTSGGYQETQYF.

V is TRBV6-5 and J is TRBJ1-1; 7 bases are a match to TRBD1. CDR1 and CDR2 from the germline V gene are MNHEY and SVGAGI. V lost 6 bases and J lost 1; bases outside the gene matches: 5. CDR3 size: 14 residues. This CDR3 is CASRMGQTNTEAFF. The CDR3 bases are TGTGCCAGCAGGATGGGACAGACGAACACTGAAGCTTTCTTT.

This CDR3 is CASSLRGGSSEAFF. For the CDR3, the DNA is TGTGCCAGCAGCTTACGCGGGGGGAGCTCTGAAGCTTTCTTT. V and J are TRBV7-9 and TRBJ1-1; tentative D call: TRBD1 (5 bases). V lost 2 bases to trimming and J lost 6 bases, with 13 bases between them. CDR1 is SEHNR, CDR2 FQNEAQ, per germline (reference sequence). CDR3 length: 14 amino acids.

The rearrangement joins TRBV24-1 to TRBJ1-2, with D tentatively TRBD1 (5 bases). V lost 3 bases and J lost 8, with 12 bases in between. The CDR3 covers 13 residues. Germline V gene lookup returns CDR1 KGHDR and CDR2 SFDVKD. The CDR3 region has the DNA TGTGCCACCAGTGATGGCGGGACCGAGGGCTACACCTTC. This codes for CATSDGGTEGYTF.

The chain carries TRBV20-1 and TRBJ1-1; D uncertain. The CDR3 spans 11 residues. The ends were cut back, 7 bases at V and 6 bases at J, with 12 bases in the middle. Germline CDR1 reads DFQATT; CDR2 reads SNEGSKA (reference sequence). The CDR3 DNA reads TGCAGTGTGGACTCGAGGGCTGAAGCTTTCTTT. Translated, it gives CSVDSRAEAFF.

This sequence joins TRBV5-1 and TRBJ1-4, with D possibly TRBD1 on 6 matching bases. The CDR3 is made up of 15 amino acids. The V and J ends lost 4 bases and 4 bases respectively, with 14 bases between them. Germline CDR1 reads SGHRS; CDR2 reads YFSETQ. CDR3 DNA sequence: TGCGCCAGCAGCCCCCTACAGGGCTATAATGAAAAACTGTTTTTT. It codes for CASSPLQGYNEKLFF.

The V gene is TRBV6-5, the J gene TRBJ2-1; the D is unclear. The CDR3 consists of 11 residues. With 5 bases removed from V and 8 bases from J, the gap between germline ends came to 7 bases. The V gene's germline CDR1 is MNHEY and CDR2 SVGAGI. This chain's CDR3 is CASSRNDEQFF. CDR3 sequence (DNA): TGTGCCAGCAGTCGGAACGATGAGCAGTTCTTC.

The rearrangement links TRBV2 to TRBJ1-4; unclear D gene. The V and J ends lost 6 bases and 8 bases respectively, with 10 bases between them. Germline assignment: CDR1 SNHLY and CDR2 FYNNEI. The CDR3 length is 12 residues. CDR3 bases: TGTGCCAGCAGGGTCTCAGAGGAAAAACTGTTTTTT. The encoded protein is CASRVSEEKLFF.

The rearrangement uses TRBV4-1 and TRBJ2-5, with D perhaps matching TRBD1 (6 bases). Per germline, CDR1 MGHRA and CDR2 YSYEKL. The V and J ends lost 0 bases and 7 bases respectively, with 15 bases between them. The CDR3 runs 15 residues. CDR3 DNA sequence: TGCGCCAGCAGCCAAGAAGGACAGCCGAGGGGGACCCAGTACTTC. Translation gives CASSQEGQPRGTQYF.

The gene calls are TRBV5-1 and TRBJ2-7; possible D gene TRBD2, 6 bases. The V end lost 0 bases, the J end lost 4 bases, and 8 bases lay between the germline ends. The CDR3 sequence is 13 residues long. Germline CDR1 is SGHRS and CDR2 is YFSETQ. The CDR3, as DNA: TGCGCCAGCAGCTTGGAACTAGCTTACGAGCAGTACTTC. Encoded protein: CASSLELAYEQYF.

V is TRBV13 and J is TRBJ2-7, with D possibly matching TRBD1 (5 bases). Trimming cost V 2 bases and J 2 bases, with 13 bases left between them. The V gene's germline CDR1 is PRHDT and CDR2 FYEKMQ (reference sequence). CDR3 length: 15 residues. CDR3 amino acids: CASSLWGNPTYEQYF. The CDR3 DNA is TGTGCCAGCAGCTTATGGGGCAACCCGACCTACGAGCAGTACTTC.

The genes are TRBV5-1 and TRBJ1-1, with TRBD1 matching over 7 bases. The germline V gene has CDR1 SGHRS and CDR2 YFSETQ. With 4 bases clipped from V and 4 bases from J, the junction kept 13 bases outside the gene matches. The CDR3 consists of 16 residues. For the CDR3, the DNA is TGCGCCAGCAGCCCGCACTTAGACAGGGCATTCACTGAAGCTTTCTTT. As protein: CASSPHLDRAFTEAFF.

This chain joins TRBV9 and TRBJ1-1; D is perhaps TRBD1 (5 bases). Per the germline V gene, CDR1 is SGDLS and CDR2 is YYNGEE. V was shortened by 0 bases and J by 2 bases, with 11 bases between the two germline ends. CDR3 length: 15 residues. CDR3 bases: TGTGCCAGCAGCGTAGACTCAGGGCTCAACACTGAAGCTTTCTTT. Encoded protein: CASSVDSGLNTEAFF.

The chain couples TRBV29-1 to TRBJ1-1; tentatively, D is TRBD1 (5 bases). Germline CDR1 SQVTM, CDR2 ANQGSEA. Trimming shortened V by 5 bases and J by 1 base, and 14 bases separated the two germline ends. CDR3 size: 14 residues. CDR3 nucleotide sequence: TGCAGCGTTAATCCATTCAGGGAGAACACTGAAGCTTTCTTT. This sequence encodes CSVNPFRENTEAFF.

Points on this clone: The same CDR3 arises from other DNA sequences in this sample as well. This sequence joins TRBV11-2 and TRBJ1-2; D is undetermined. Germline CDR1 and CDR2: SGHAT and FQNNGV. The CDR3 consists of 13 residues. Between the trimmed V and J ends, which lost 1 base and 3 bases, there was a span of 6 bases. The CDR3 here is CASSLAGDYGYTF. The CDR3 DNA is TGTGCCAGCAGCTTAGCCGGGGACTATGGCTACACCTTC.

The rearrangement joins TRBV12-5 to TRBJ1-2; no firm D call. This CDR3 is 14 amino acids long. The V end was cut by 3 bases, the J end by 2 bases, with 10 bases between. Germline assignment: CDR1 LGHNT and CDR2 FRNRAP. CDR3 residues: CASGFRSPNYGYTF. CDR3 coding DNA: TGTGCTAGTGGTTTTCGGTCACCCAACTATGGCTACACCTTC. The variable domain in full, completed from reference TRBV12-5 and TRBJ1-2, reads DARVTQTPRHKVTEMGQEVTMRCQPILGHNTVFWYRQTMMQGLELLAYFRNRAPLDDSGMPKDRFSAEMPDATLATLKIQPSEPRDSAVYFCASGFRSPNYGYTFGSGTRLTVV.

J is TRBJ2-7 and V is TRBV6-5; 7 bases map to TRBD2. V was clipped by 6 bases and J by 0 bases; unmatched bases: 2. The CDR3 covers 13 residues. The germline CDR1 and CDR2 sequences are MNHEY and SVGAGI. CDR3 nucleotide sequence: TGTGCCAGCAGGGGGGGGTTCTCCTACGAGCAGTACTTC. Translated: CASRGGFSYEQYF.

V and J are TRBV18 and TRBJ1-3, with a tentative D call TRBD1 (6 bases). The V gene lost 5 bases and the J gene lost 7 bases, with 15 bases spanning the gap. Germline CDR1 is KGHSH and CDR2 is LQKENI. The CDR3 is 14 residues long. The CDR3 nucleotides are TGTGCCAGCTCAACAGGGACGGACGGGAACACCATATATTTT. Residues: CASSTGTDGNTIYF.

This rearrangement joins TRBV4-2 to TRBJ2-3; no definite D call. The V gene's germline CDR1 is LGHNA and CDR2 YNFKEQ. Trimming left V 2 bases short and J 0 bases short, with 15 bases between. CDR3 length: 17 amino acids. CDR3 nucleotides: TGTGCCAGCAGCCAAACGCTTCCCGGGCATAGCACAGATACGCAGTATTTT. Protein: CASSQTLPGHSTDTQYF.

The chain uses TRBV12-3 or TRBV12-4 and TRBJ1-4, with D unresolved. The CDR3 has 13 amino acids. Trimming removed 3 bases at V and 7 bases at J, with 9 bases between. The CDR3 loop reads CASSFGDGEKLFF. The DNA for the CDR3 is TGTGCCAGCAGTTTTGGTGACGGTGAAAAACTGTTTTTT.